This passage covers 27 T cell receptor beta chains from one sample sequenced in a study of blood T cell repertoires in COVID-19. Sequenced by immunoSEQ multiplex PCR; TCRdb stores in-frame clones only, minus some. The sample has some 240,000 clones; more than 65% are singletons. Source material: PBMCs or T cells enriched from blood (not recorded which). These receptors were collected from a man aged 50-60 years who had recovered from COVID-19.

The CDR3 spells CASSLTGTPGNTIYF. Written as DNA, the CDR3 is TGTGCCAGCAGCTTAACCGGGACACCTGGAAACACCATATATTTT. This chain links TRBV7-8 with TRBJ1-3; tentatively, D is TRBD1 (6 bases). Germline-derived CDR1 and CDR2 are SGHVS and FQNEAQ. This CDR3 comprises 15 residues. V shed 2 bases and J shed 2 bases, with 10 bases lying between them.

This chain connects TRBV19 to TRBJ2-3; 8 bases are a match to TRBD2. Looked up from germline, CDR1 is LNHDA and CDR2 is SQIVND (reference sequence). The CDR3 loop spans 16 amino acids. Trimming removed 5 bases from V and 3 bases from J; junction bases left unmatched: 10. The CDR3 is CASSVYAGGLTDTQYF. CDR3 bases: TGTGCCAGTAGTGTTTATGCGGGGGGCCTGACAGATACGCAGTATTTT.

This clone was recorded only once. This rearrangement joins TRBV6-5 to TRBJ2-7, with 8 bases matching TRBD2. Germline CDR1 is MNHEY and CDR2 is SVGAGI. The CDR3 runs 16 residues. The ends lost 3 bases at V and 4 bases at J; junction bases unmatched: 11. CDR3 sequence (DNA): TGTGCCAGCAGTTATTCATCGACGCTAGCGGGTTACGAGCAGTACTTC. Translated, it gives CASSYSSTLAGYEQYF.

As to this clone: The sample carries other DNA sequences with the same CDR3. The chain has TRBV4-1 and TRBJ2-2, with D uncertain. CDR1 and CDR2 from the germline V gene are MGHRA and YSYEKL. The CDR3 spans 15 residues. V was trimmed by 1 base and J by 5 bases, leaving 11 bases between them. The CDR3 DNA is TGCGCCAGCAGCCAAGGAAGTAGCCGTACCGGGGAGCTGTTTTTT. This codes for CASSQGSSRTGELFF.

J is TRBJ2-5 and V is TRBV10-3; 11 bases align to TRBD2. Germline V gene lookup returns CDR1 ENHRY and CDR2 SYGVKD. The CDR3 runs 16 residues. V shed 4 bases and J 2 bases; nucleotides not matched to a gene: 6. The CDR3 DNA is TGTGCCATCAGTGGGTTAGCGGGGGGGTTACAAGAGACCCAGTACTTC. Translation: CAISGLAGGLQETQYF.

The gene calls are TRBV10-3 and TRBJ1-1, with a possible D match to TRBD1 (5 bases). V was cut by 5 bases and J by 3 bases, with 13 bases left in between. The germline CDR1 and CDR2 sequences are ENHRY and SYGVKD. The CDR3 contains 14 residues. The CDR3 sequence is CAISSRDSDTEAFF. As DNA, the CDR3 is TGTGCCATCAGTTCCCGGGACTCAGACACTGAAGCTTTCTTT.

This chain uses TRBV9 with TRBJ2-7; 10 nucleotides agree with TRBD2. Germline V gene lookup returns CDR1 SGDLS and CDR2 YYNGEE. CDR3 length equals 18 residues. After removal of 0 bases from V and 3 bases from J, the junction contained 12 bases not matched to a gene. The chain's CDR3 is CASSVGGLAVLGCYEQYF. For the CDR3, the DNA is TGTGCCAGCAGCGTAGGTGGACTAGCGGTTCTAGGGTGCTACGAGCAGTACTTC.

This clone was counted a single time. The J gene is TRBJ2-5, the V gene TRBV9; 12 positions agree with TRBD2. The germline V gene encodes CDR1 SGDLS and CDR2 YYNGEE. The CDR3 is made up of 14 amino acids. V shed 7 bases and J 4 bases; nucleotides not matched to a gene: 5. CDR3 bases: TGTGCCAGCTCGACTAGCGGGAGTTCAGAGACCCAGTACTTC. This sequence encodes CASSTSGSSETQYF.

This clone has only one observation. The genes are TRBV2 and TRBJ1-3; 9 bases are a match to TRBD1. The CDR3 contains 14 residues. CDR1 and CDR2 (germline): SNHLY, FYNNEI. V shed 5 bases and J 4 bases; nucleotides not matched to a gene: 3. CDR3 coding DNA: TGTGCCAGCAGTCGGGACAGGGCCGGAAACACCATATATTTT. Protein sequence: CASSRDRAGNTIYF.

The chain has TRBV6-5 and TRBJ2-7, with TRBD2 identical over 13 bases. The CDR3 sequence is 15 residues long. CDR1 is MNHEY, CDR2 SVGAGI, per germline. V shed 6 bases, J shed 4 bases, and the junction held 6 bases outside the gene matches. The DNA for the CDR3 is TGTGCCAGCAGGCAGGGACTAGCGGGGCCTTACGAGCAGTACTTC. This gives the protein CASRQGLAGPYEQYF.

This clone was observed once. The CDR3 bases are TGTGCCAGCAGCGCAGGAACGACAGGGGATTCACCCCTCCACTTT. It codes for CASSAGTTGDSPLHF. The rearrangement joins TRBV9 to TRBJ1-6; 8 bases align to TRBD1. Unmatched junction bases numbered 7, after V lost 3 bases and J lost 8 bases. CDR1 is SGDLS, CDR2 YYNGEE, per germline. This CDR3 spans 15 amino acids.

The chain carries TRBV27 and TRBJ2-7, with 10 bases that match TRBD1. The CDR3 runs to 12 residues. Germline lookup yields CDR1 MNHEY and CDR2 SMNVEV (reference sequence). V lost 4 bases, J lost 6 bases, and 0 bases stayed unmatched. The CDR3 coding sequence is TGTGCCAGCAGTTGGACAGGGGGCGAGCAGTACTTC. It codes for CASSWTGGEQYF.

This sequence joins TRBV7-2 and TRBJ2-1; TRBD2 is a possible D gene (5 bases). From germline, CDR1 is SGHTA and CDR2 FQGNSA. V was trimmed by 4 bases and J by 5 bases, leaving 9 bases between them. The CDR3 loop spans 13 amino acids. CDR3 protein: CASSSGSNNEQFF. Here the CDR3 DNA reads TGTGCCAGCAGCTCGGGAAGCAACAATGAGCAGTTCTTC.

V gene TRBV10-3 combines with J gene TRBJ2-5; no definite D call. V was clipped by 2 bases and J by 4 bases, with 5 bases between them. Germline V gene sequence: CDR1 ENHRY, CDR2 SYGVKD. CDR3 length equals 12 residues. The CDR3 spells CAISENGETQYF. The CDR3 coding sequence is TGTGCCATCAGTGAGAACGGAGAGACCCAGTACTTC.

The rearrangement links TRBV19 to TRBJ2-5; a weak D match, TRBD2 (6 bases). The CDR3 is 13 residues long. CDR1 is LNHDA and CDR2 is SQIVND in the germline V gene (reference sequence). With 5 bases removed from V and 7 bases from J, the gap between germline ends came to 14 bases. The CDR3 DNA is TGTGCCAGTAGTTATCCTAGCGCAGGGACCCAGTACTTC. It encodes CASSYPSAGTQYF.

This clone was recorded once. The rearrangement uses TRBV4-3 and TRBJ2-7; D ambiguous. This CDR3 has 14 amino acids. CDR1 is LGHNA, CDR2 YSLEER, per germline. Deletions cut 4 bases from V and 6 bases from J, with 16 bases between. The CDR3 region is CASSPGQVSREQYF. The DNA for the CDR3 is TGCGCCAGCAGCCCTGGCCAGGTATCCCGCGAGCAGTACTTC.

CDR3 sequence (DNA): TGTGCCAGCAGTGACCCTACCGGGACTACCCACAATGAGCAGTTCTTC. As protein: CASSDPTGTTHNEQFF. V usage is TRBV2 and J usage is TRBJ2-1; 7 positions agree with TRBD2. The CDR3 has 16 amino acids. Trimming at V came to 3 bases and at J to 5 bases, leaving 10 bases not matched to a gene. Per the germline V gene, CDR1 is SNHLY and CDR2 is FYNNEI.

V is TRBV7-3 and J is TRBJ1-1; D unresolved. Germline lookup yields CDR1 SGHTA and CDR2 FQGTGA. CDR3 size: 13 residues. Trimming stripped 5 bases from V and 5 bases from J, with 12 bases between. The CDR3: CASSHGRETEAFF. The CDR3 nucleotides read TGTGCCAGCAGCCACGGAAGGGAGACTGAAGCTTTCTTT.

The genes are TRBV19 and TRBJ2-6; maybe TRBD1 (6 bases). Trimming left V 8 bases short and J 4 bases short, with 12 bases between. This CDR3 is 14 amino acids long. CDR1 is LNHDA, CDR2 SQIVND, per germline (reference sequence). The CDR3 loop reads CASGQGWGANVLTF. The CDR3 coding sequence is TGTGCCAGTGGCCAGGGGTGGGGGGCCAACGTCCTGACTTTC.

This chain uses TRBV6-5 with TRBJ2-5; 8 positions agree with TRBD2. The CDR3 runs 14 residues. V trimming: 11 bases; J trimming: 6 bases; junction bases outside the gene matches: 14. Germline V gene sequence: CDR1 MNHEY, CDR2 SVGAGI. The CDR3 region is CAGRSREGRKTQYF. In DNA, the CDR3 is TGTGCCGGGAGATCCCGGGAGGGCCGAAAGACCCAGTACTTC.

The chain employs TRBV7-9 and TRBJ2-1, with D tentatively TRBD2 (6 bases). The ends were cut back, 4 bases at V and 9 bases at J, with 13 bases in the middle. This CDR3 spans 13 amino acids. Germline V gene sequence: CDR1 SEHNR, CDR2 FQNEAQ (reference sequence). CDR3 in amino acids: CASSSTSLSEQFF. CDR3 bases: TGTGCCAGCAGCTCGACTAGTTTAAGTGAGCAGTTCTTC. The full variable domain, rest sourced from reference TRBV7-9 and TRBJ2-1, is DTGVSQNPRHKITKRGQNVTFRCDPISEHNRLYWYRQTLGQGPEFLTYFQNEAQLEKSRLLSDRFSAERPKGSFSTLEIQRTEQGDSAMYLCASSSTSLSEQFFGPGTRLTVL.

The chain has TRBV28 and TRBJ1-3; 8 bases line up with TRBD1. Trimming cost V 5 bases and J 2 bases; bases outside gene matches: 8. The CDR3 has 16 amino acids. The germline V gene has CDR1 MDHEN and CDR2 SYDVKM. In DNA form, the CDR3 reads TGTGCCAGCAGTATCCAGGACAGGGCGCCTGGAAACACCATATATTTT. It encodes CASSIQDRAPGNTIYF. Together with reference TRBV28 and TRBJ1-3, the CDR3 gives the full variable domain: DVKVTQSSRYLVKRTGEKVFLECVQDMDHENMFWYRQDPGLGLRLIYFSYDVKMKEKGDIPEGYSVSREKKERFSLILESASTNQTSMYLCASSIQDRAPGNTIYFGEGSWLTVV.

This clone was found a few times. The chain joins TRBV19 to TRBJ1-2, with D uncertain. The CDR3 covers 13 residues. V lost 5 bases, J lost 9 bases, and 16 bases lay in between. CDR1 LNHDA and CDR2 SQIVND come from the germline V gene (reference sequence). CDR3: CASSYQTAGSYTF. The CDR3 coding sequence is TGTGCCAGTAGTTACCAGACGGCAGGTAGCTACACCTTC.

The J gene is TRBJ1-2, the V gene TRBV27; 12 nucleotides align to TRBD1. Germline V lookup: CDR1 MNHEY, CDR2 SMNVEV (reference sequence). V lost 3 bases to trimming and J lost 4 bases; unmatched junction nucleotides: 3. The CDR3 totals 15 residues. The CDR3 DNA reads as TGTGCCAGCAGTTTCGCGGGACAGGGGGCCTATGGCTACACCTTC. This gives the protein CASSFAGQGAYGYTF.

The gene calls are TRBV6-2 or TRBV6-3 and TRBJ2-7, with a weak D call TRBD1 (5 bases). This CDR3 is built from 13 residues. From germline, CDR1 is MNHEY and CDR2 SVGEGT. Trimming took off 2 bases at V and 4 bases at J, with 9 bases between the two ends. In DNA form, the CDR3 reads TGTGCCAGCAGTTACCTCCAGGGATACGAGCAGTACTTC. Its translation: CASSYLQGYEQYF.

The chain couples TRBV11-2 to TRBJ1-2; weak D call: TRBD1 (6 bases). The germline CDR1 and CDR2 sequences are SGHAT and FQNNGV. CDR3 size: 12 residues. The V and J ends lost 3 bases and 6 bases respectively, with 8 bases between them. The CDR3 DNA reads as TGTGCCAGCAGCTTCCGGACAGATGGCTACACCTTC. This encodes CASSFRTDGYTF.

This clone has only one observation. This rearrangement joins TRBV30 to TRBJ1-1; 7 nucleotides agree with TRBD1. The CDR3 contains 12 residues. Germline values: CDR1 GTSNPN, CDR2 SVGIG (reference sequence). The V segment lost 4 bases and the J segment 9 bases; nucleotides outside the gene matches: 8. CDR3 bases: TGTGCCTGGACCCAACGGGGACAGAAAGCTTTCTTT. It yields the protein CAWTQRGQKAFF.